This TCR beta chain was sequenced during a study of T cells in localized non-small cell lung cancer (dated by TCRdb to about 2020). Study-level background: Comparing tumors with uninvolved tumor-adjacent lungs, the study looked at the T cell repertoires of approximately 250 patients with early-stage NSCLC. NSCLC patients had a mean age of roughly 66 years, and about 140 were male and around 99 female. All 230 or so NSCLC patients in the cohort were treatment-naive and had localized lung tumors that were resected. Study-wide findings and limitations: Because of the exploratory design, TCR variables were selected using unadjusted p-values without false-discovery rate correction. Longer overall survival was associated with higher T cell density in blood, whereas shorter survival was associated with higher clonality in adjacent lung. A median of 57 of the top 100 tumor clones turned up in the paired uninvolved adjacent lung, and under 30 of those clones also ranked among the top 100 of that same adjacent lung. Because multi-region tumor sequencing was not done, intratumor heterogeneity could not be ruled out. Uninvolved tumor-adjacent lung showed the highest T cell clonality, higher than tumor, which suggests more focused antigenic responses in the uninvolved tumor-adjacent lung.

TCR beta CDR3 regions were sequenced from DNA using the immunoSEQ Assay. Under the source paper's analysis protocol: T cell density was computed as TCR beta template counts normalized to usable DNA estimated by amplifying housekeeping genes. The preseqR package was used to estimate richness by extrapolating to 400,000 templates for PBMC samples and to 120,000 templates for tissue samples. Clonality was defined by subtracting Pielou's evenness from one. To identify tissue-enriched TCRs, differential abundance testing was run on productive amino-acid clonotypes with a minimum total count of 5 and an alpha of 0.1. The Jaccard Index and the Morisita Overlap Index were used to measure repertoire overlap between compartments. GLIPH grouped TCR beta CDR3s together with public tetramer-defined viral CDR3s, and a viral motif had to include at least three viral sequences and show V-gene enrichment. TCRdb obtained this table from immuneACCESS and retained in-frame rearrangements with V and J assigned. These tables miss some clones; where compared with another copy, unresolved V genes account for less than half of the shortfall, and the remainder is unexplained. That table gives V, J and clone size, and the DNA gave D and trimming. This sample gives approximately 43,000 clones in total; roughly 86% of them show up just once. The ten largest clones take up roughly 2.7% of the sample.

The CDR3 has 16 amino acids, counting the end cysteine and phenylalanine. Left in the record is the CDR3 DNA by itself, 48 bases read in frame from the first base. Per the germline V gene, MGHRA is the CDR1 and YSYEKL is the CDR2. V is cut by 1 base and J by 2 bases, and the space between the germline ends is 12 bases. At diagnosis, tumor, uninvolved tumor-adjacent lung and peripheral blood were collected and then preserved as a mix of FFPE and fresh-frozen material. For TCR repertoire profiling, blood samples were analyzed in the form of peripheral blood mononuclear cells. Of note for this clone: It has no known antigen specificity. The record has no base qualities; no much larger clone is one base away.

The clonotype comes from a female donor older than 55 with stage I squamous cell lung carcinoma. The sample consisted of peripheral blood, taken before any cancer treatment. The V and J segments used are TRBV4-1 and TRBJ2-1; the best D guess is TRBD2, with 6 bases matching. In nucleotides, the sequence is TGCGCCAGCAGCCAAGTTCGACTAGTCGCCTACAATGAGCAGTTCTTC. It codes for CASSQVRLVAYNEQFF.